This T cell receptor (beta chain) was obtained from a study of regulatory T cells in long-lasting Graves disease. Building of the TCR beta libraries involved iRepertoire HTBI primers and Arm-PCR of CDR3 regions. TCRdb recomputed calls from the multiplex PCR reads with MiXCR, one row per CDR3 protein. The data hold 350,000 to 550,000 distinct CDR3 sequences, with more than 12% observed a single time. CDR1 is SGHNT and CDR2 is YENEEA in the germline V gene. This CDR3 comprises 14 residues. V shed 6 bases and J shed 3 bases, with 13 bases lying between them. Time point of the sample: newly diagnosed GD, antithyroid drugs for less than 3 months. PBMC RNA was the source of the TCR library. As a group, patients came from one endocrinology department in Xi'an, China. A blood draw put approximately 9 milliliters of peripheral blood into EDTA tubes. The same specimen was also included in a second study, on T cells in Graves' hyperthyroidism and ophthalmopathy. Turning to that study: Lactation, pregnancy, other autoimmune disease or uncontrolled infection excluded patients. Clinical symptoms, serum thyroxine and TRAb, thyroid ultrasound and orbital computed tomography were used for the diagnoses.

The receptor was isolated from a young woman with Graves disease. The V and J genes are TRBV11-3 and TRBJ2-3; possibly TRBD1 or TRBD2 for D (5 bases each). The specimen was peripheral blood mononuclear cells (PBMCs), collected at new diagnosis, from a patient treated with antithyroid drugs. CDR3 nucleotide sequence: TGTGCCAGCAGTCGCCGGGACCTGACAGATACGCAGTATTTT. This gives the protein CASSRRDLTDTQYF.